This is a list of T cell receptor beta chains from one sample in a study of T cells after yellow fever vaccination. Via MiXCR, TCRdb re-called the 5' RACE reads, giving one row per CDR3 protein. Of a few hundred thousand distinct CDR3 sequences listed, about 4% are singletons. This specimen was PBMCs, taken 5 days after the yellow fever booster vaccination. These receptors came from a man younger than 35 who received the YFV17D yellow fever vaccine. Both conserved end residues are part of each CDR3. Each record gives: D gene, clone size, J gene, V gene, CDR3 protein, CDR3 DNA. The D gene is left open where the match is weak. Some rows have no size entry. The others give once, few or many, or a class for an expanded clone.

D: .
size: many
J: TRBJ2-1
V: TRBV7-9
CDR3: CASREGGHGFF
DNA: TGTGCCAGCAGGGAGGGGGGGCATGGATTCTTC

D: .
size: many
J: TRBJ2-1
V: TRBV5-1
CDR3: CASSLKLGSYNEQFF
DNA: TGCGCCAGCAGCTTGAAATTAGGCTCCTACAATGAGCAGTTCTTC

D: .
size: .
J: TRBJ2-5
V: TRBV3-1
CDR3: CASGRGAHQETQYF
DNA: TGTGCCAGCGGTCGGGGGGCGCACCAAGAGACCCAGTACTTC

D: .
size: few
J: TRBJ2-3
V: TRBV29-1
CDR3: CSVDIGLSTDTQYF
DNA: TGCAGCGTTGATATAGGGCTGAGCACAGATACGCAGTATTTT

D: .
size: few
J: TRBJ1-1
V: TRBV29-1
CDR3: CSVVRETEAFF
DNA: TGCAGTGTCGTGAGGGAAACTGAAGCTTTCTTT

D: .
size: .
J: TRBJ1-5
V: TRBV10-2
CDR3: CASSATGGSQPQHF
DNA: TGCGCCAGCAGTGCTACCGGGGGTAGCCAGCCCCAGCATTTT

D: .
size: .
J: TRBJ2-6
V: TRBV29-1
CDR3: CSVAGRLGANVLTF
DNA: TGCAGCGTAGCAGGGAGGCTTGGGGCCAACGTCCTGACTTTC

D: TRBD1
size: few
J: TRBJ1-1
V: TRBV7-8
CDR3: CATRRGTGENTEAFF
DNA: TGTGCCACCCGGAGGGGGACAGGGGAGAACACTGAAGCTTTCTTT

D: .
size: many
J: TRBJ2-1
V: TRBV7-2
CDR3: CASSLIQPKVYNEQFF
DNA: TGTGCCAGCAGCTTGATTCAGCCCAAAGTCTACAATGAGCAGTTCTTC

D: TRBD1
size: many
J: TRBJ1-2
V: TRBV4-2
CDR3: CASRDRGLPFNYGYTF
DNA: TGTGCCAGCCGGGACAGAGGACTCCCGTTTAACTATGGCTACACCTTC

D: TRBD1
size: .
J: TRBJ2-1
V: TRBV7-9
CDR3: CASTLTSTGGVIEQFF
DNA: TGTGCCAGCACCCTCACCTCGACAGGGGGGGTAATCGAGCAGTTCTTC

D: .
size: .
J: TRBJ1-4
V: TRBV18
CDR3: CASSPGVGEKLFF
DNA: TGTGCCAGCTCACCCGGGGTGGGTGAAAAACTGTTTTTT

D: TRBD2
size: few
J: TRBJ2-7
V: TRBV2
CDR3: CASSGPAGGTYEQYF
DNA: TGTGCCAGCAGTGGGCCGGCGGGGGGTACCTACGAGCAGTACTTC

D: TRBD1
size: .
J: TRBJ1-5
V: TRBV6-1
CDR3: CASSYRGAGNQPQHF
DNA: TGTGCCAGCAGTTACAGGGGCGCTGGCAATCAGCCCCAGCATTTT

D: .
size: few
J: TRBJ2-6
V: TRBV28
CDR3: CASTGTNSGANVLTF
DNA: TGTGCCAGCACCGGGACAAACTCTGGGGCCAACGTCCTGACTTTC

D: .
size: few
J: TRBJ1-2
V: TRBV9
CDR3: CASSVGPESYGYTF
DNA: TGTGCCAGCAGCGTAGGCCCGGAAAGCTATGGCTACACCTTC

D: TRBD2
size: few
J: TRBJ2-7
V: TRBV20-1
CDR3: CSARPSGAYEQYF
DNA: TGCAGTGCTAGGCCTAGCGGGGCCTACGAGCAGTACTTC

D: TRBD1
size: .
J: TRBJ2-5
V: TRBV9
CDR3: CASRKGQGAETQYF
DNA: TGTGCCAGCAGGAAGGGGCAGGGGGCTGAGACCCAGTACTTC

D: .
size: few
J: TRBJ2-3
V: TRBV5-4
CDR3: CASGPRGTGPPLGTDTQYF
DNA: TGTGCCAGCGGGCCCCGAGGGACGGGGCCCCCTCTGGGCACAGATACGCAGTATTTT

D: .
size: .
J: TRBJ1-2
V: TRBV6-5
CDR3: CASSYSRVYGYTF
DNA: TGTGCCAGCAGTTACTCACGGGTTTATGGCTACACCTTC

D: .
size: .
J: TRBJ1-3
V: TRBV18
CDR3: CASSPEGYTIYF
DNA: TGTGCCAGCTCACCAGAGGGCTACACCATATATTTT

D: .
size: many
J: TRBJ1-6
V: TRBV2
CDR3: CASSETRSRNSPLHF
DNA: TGTGCCAGCAGTGAGACGAGGTCCCGGAATTCACCCCTCCACTTT

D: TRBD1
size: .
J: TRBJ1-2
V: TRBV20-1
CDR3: CSARRRQGSGGYTF
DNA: TGCAGTGCTAGACGAAGACAGGGTTCGGGGGGCTACACCTTC

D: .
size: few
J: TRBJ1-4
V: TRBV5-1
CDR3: CASSFVGGGGEKLFF
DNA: TGCGCCAGCAGCTTCGTCGGGGGTGGCGGGGAAAAACTGTTTTTT

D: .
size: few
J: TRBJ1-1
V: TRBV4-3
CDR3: CASSQANPGTEAFF
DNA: TGCGCCAGCAGCCAAGCGAACCCCGGGACTGAAGCTTTCTTT

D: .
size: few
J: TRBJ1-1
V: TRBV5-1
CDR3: CASSLADPFREAFF
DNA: TGCGCCAGCAGCTTGGCAGACCCCTTTCGTGAAGCTTTCTTT

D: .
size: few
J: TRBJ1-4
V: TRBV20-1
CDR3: CSARDVYSYNEKLFF
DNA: TGCAGTGCTAGAGATGTCTACAGCTATAATGAAAAACTGTTTTTT

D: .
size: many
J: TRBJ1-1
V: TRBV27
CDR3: CASSEIGLNTEAFF
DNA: TGTGCCAGCAGTGAGATAGGATTGAACACTGAAGCTTTCTTT

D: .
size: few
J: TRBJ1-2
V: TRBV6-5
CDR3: CASSYPDRHGYTF
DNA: TGTGCCAGCAGTTACCCGGACAGACATGGCTACACCTTC

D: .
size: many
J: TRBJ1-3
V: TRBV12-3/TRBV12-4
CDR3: CASSQGNTIYF
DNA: TGTGCCAGCAGTCAGGGGAACACCATATATTTT

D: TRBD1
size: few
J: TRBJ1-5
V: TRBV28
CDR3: CATRQGIFYSNQPQHF
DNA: TGTGCCACTCGACAGGGCATTTTCTATAGCAATCAGCCCCAGCATTTT

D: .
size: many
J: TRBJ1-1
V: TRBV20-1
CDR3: CSARQDRETEAFF
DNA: TGCAGTGCTCGACAGGACAGAGAAACTGAAGCTTTCTTT

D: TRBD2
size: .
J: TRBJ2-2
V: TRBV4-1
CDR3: CASSQASGYTGELFF
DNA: TGCGCCAGCAGCCAAGCTAGCGGCTACACCGGGGAGCTGTTTTTT

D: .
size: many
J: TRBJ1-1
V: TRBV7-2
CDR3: CASRAWNTEAFF
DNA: TGTGCCAGCAGAGCCTGGAACACTGAAGCTTTCTTT

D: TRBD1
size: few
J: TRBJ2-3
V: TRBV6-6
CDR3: CASSWYRGDTQYF
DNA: TGTGCCAGCAGTTGGTACAGGGGGGATACGCAGTATTTT

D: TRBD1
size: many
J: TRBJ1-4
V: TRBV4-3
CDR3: CASSQEATWTGGNEKLFF
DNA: TGCGCCAGCAGCCAAGAAGCTACCTGGACAGGGGGAAATGAAAAACTGTTTTTT

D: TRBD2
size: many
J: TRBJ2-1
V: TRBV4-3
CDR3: CASSRGTSSYNEQFF
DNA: TGCGCCAGCAGCCGGGGGACTAGCTCCTACAATGAGCAGTTCTTC

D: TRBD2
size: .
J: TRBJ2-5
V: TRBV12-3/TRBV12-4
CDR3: CASSKGLAGGEKTQYF
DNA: TGTGCCAGCAGTAAGGGACTAGCGGGGGGCGAGAAGACCCAGTACTTC

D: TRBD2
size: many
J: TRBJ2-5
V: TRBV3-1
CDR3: CASSLLLAGEETQYF
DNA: TGTGCCAGCAGCCTCCTTCTAGCGGGGGAAGAGACCCAGTACTTC

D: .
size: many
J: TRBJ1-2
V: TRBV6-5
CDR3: CASGKRGGAIGGYTF
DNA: TGTGCCAGCGGCAAGAGGGGGGGAGCCATAGGTGGCTACACCTTC

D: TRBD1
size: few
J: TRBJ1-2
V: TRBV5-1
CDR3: CASSLTTGQTTNYGYTF
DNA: TGCGCCAGCAGCCTGACAACGGGACAGACTACTAACTATGGCTACACCTTC

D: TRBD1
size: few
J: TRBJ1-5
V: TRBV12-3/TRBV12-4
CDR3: CASSDRDSVNQPQHF
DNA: TGTGCCAGCAGCGATCGGGACAGTGTAAATCAGCCCCAGCATTTT

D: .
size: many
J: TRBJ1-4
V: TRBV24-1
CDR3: CATSDPTVRKLFF
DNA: TGTGCCACCAGTGACCCGACAGTCAGAAAACTGTTTTTT

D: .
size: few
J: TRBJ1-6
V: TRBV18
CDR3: CASSPADGVNGNSPLHF
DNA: TGTGCCAGCTCACCTGCGGACGGTGTGAATGGTAATTCACCCCTCCACTTT

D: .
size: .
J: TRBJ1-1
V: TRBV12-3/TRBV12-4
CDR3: CASTYDGLLSGGAFF
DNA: TGTGCCAGCACCTACGACGGACTCCTTTCCGGGGGGGCTTTCTTT

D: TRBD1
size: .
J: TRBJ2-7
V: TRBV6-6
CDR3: CASRDRGRGSYEQYF
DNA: TGTGCCAGCAGAGACAGGGGGCGAGGCTCCTACGAGCAGTACTTC

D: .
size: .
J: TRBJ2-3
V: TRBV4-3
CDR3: CASSQAPGASTDTQYF
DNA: TGCGCCAGCAGCCAGGCCCCGGGGGCTTCCACAGATACGCAGTATTTT

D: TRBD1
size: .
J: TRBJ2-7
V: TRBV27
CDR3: CASSPGTDYEQYF
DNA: TGTGCCAGCAGTCCCGGGACAGATTACGAGCAGTACTTC